The next 6 T cell receptor beta chains were all read from a single sample in a study of T cells in women clearing cervical HPV infection. Clones were sequenced by immunoSEQ multiplex PCR, and TCRdb holds only the in-frame ones, with some missing. The data show more than 20,000 clones, and the top ten clones hold 24%. Sequences were obtained from blood buffy coat. The receptor set was obtained from a woman between 18 and 69 years old with a cervical HPV16 infection that either progressed to CIN3+ or cleared (not recorded which).

Points on this clone: The read is 3 residues too short to cover the CDR3 end, so that end is filled in from the germline J gene. The V call is TRBV19, the J call TRBJ2-3; 11 nucleotides line up with TRBD2. CDR3 length: 16 residues. CDR1 and CDR2 from the germline V gene are LNHDA and SQIVND (reference sequence). The J segment lost 5 bases and the V segment lost 5 bases, leaving 9 bases of the junction unmatched. CDR3 protein: CASSVLAGEGGDTQYF. The covered CDR3 bases are TGTGCCAGTAGTGTACTAGCGGGAGAAGGTGGAGATACG.

Comments on this clone: The read terminates 3 residues ahead of where the CDR3 ends, so the germline J gene completes it. The J gene is TRBJ2-3, the V gene TRBV7-9; no firm D call. The CDR3 sequence is 13 residues long. The germline V gene encodes CDR1 SEHNR and CDR2 FQNEAQ (reference sequence). The V gene lost 3 bases and the J gene lost 5 bases, with 9 bases spanning the gap. The covered CDR3 bases are TGTGCCAGCAGCTTTCAGCGCGGAGATACG. Translation gives CASSFQRGDT. The whole CDR3 region reads CASSFQRGDTQYF. Full variable domain (missing parts from reference TRBV7-9 and TRBJ2-3): DTGVSQNPRHKITKRGQNVTFRCDPISEHNRLYWYRQTLGQGPEFLTYFQNEAQLEKSRLLSDRFSAERPKGSFSTLEIQRTEQGDSAMYLCASSFQRGDTQYFGPGTRLTVL.

With regard to this clone: Read data end 3 residues before the CDR3 end; the end is taken from the germline J gene. This chain links TRBV5-1 with TRBJ2-1, with 7 bases fitting TRBD1. Germline V gene lookup returns CDR1 SGHRS and CDR2 YFSETQ. V was pared by 1 base and J by 6 bases, with 7 bases of the junction left unmatched. This CDR3 region has 15 residues. This chain's CDR3 is CASSLSGGSTNEQFF. Incomplete CDR3 DNA: TGCGCCAGCAGCTTGTCAGGGGGTTCGACCAATGAG.

Notes on this clone: The CDR3 goes on 3 residues after the read ends, and that part is filled in from the germline J gene. The chain recombines TRBV18 with TRBJ1-2; D possibly corresponds to TRBD1 (6 bases). Germline CDR1 reads KGHSH; CDR2 reads LQKENI. CDR3 size: 17 residues. V lost 3 bases and J lost 4, with 21 bases in between. The sequenced part of the CDR3 DNA is TGTGCCAGCTCACCCCAGGACAGTCGCTTTGTTGCCTATGGC. This sequence encodes CASSPQDSRFVAYG. The complete CDR3 reads CASSPQDSRFVAYGYTF.

With respect to this clone: The junction and the germline gene differ at one end; a read error may be behind it. The read finishes 3 residues shy of the CDR3 end, and the germline J gene is used to complete it. The V gene is TRBV11-2, the J gene TRBJ1-4; D may be TRBD1 (5 bases). Germline V lookup: CDR1 SGHAT, CDR2 FQNNGV. CDR3 length: 14 amino acids. CDR3 DNA (partial): TGTGCCCGCAGCCTCGACAGAAACAATGAAAAA. It is translated as CARSLDRNNEK. The whole CDR3 region reads CARSLDRNNEKLFF.

The covered CDR3 bases are TGCAGCGTCCACAGGGGTACTGAA. It encodes CSVHRGTE. In full, the CDR3 reads CSVHRGTEAFF. The V gene is TRBV29-1, the J gene TRBJ1-1; TRBD1 matches at 7 bases. Read sequence stops 3 residues before the CDR3 end, and the germline J gene provides the missing end. The CDR3 extends over 11 amino acids. The germline gives CDR1 SQVTM, CDR2 ANQGSEA. V dropped 6 bases and J dropped 5; count of bases not matched to a gene: 3.